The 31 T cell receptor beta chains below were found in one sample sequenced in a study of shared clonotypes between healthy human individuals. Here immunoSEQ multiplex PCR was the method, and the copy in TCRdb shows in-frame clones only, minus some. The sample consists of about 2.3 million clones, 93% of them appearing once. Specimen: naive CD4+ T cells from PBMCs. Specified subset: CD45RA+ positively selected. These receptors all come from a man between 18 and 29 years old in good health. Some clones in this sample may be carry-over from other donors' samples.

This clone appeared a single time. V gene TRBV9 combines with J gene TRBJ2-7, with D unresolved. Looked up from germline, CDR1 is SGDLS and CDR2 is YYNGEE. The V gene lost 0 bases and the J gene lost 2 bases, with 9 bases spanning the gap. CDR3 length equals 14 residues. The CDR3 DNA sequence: TGTGCCAGCAGCGTAGGGCTAATTACCTACGAGCAGTACTTC. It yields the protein CASSVGLITYEQYF.

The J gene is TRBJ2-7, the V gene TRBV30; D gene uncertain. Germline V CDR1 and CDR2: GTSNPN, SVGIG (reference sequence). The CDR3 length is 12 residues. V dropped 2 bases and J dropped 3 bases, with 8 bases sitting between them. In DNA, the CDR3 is TGTGCCTGGAGTCACCAGTTCTACGAGCAGTACTTC. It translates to CAWSHQFYEQYF.

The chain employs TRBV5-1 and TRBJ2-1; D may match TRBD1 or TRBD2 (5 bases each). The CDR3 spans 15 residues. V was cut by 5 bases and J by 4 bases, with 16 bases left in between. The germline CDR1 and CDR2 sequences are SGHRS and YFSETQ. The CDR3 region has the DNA TGCGCCAGCAGTCTCTACGTCGGGGCTTACAATGAGCAGTTCTTC. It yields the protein CASSLYVGAYNEQFF.

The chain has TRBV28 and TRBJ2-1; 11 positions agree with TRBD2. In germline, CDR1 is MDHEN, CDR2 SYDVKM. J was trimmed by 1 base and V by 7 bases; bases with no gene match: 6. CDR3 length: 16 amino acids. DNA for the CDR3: TGTGCCAGCAACACGCTAGCGGGAGGTTCCTACAATGAGCAGTTCTTC. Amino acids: CASNTLAGGSYNEQFF.

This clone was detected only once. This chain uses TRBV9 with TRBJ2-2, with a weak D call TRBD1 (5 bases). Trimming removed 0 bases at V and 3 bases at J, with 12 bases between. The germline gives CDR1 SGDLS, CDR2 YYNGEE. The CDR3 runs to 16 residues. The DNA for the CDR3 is TGTGCCAGCAGCGTAGAAGGACACTCTTACACCGGGGAGCTGTTTTTT. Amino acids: CASSVEGHSYTGELFF.

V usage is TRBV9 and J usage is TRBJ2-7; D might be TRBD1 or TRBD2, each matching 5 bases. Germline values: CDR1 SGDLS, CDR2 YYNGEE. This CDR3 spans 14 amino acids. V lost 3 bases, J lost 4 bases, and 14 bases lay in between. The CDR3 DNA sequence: TGTGCCAGCAGCGCGGGGACGAAGGGTTACGAGCAGTACTTC. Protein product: CASSAGTKGYEQYF.

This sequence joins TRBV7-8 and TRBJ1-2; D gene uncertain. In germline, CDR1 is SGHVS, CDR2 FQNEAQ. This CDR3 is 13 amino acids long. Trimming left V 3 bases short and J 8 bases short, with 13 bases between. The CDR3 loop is CASSFADSEGYTF. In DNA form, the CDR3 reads TGTGCCAGCAGCTTCGCAGATTCGGAGGGCTACACCTTC.

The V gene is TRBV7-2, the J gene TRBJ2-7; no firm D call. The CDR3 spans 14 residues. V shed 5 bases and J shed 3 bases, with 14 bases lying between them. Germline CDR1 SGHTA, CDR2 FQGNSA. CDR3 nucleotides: TGTGCCAGCAGCCAGGCAGGAGCTTTCTACGAGCAGTACTTC. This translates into CASSQAGAFYEQYF.

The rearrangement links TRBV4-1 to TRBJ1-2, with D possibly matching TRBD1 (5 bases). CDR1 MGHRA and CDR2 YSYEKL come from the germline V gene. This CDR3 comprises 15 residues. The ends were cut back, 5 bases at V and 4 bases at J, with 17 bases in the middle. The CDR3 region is CASSDLPRGIYGYTF. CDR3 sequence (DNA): TGCGCCAGCAGCGACCTACCCCGGGGGATCTATGGCTACACCTTC.

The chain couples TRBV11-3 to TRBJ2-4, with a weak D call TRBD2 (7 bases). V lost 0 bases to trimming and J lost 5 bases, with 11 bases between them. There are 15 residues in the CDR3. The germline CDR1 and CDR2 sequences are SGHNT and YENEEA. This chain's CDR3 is CASSLDRGAENIQYF. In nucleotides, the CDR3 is TGTGCCAGCAGCTTAGATCGGGGGGCGGAAAACATTCAGTACTTC.

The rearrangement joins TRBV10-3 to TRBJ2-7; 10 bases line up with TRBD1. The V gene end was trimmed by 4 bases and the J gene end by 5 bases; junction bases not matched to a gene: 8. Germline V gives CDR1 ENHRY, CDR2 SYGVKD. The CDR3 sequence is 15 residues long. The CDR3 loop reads CAISANPGQGHEQYF. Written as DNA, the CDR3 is TGTGCCATCAGTGCAAACCCGGGACAGGGGCACGAGCAGTACTTC.

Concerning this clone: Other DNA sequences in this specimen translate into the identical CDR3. CDR3 sequence: CASSPRTDTEAFF. For the CDR3, the DNA is TGTGCCAGCTCACCCCGGACCGACACTGAAGCTTTCTTT. The chain employs TRBV18 and TRBJ1-1, with unresolved D. Trimming took off 3 bases at V and 3 bases at J, with 8 bases between the two ends. Looked up from germline, CDR1 is KGHSH and CDR2 is LQKENI. The CDR3 extends over 13 amino acids.

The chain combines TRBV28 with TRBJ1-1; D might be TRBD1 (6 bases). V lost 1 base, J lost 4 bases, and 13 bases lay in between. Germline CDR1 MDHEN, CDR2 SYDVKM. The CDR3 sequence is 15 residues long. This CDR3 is CASSLLAGVGTEAFF. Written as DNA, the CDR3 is TGTGCCAGCAGTTTATTGGCAGGGGTGGGCACTGAAGCTTTCTTT.

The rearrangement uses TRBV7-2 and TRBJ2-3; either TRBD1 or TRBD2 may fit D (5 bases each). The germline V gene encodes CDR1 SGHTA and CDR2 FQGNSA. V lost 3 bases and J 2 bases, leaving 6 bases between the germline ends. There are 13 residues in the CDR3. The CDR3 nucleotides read TGTGCCAGCAGCTTTGGGACCACAGATACGCAGTATTTT. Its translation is CASSFGTTDTQYF.

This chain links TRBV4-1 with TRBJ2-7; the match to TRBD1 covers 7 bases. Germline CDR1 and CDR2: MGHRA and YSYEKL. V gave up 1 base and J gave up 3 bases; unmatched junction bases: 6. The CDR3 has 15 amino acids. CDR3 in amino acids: CASSQGQGSYYEQYF. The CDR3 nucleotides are TGCGCCAGCAGCCAAGGACAGGGCTCCTACTACGAGCAGTACTTC.

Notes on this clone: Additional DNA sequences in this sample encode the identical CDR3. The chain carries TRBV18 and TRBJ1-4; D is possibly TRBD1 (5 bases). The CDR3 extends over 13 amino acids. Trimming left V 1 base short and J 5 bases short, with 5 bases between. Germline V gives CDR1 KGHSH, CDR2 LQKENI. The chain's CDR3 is CASSPQGNEKLFF. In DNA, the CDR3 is TGTGCCAGCTCACCACAGGGGAATGAAAAACTGTTTTTT.

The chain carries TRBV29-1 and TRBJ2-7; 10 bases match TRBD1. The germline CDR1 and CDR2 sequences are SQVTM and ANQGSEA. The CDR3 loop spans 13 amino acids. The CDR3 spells CSASGTGVIEQYF. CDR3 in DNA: TGCAGTGCTTCCGGGACAGGGGTAATCGAGCAGTACTTC.

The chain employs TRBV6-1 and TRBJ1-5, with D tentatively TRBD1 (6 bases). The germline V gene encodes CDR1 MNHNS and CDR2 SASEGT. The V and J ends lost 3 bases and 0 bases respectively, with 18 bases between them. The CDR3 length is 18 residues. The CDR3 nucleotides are TGTGCCAGCAGTGACGGGACAAGTTCTTTTAATAGCAATCAGCCCCAGCATTTT. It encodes CASSDGTSSFNSNQPQHF.

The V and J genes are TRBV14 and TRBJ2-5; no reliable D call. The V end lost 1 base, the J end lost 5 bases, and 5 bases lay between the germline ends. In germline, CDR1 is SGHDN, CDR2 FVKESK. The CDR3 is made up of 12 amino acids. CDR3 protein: CASSQGMETQYF. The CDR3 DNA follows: TGTGCCAGCAGCCAAGGCATGGAGACCCAGTACTTC.

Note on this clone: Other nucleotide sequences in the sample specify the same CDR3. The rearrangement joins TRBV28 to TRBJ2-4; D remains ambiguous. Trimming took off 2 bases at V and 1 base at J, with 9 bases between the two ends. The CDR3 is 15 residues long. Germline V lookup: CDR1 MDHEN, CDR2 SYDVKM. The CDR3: CASSLGSLAKNIQYF. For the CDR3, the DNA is TGTGCCAGCAGTTTAGGGTCTCTGGCCAAAAACATTCAGTACTTC.

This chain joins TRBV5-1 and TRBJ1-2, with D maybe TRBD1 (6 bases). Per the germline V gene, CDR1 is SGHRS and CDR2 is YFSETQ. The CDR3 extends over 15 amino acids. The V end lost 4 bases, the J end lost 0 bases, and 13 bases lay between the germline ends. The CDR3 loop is CASSRGQPTNYGYTF. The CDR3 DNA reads TGCGCCAGCAGCAGAGGACAGCCGACTAACTATGGCTACACCTTC.

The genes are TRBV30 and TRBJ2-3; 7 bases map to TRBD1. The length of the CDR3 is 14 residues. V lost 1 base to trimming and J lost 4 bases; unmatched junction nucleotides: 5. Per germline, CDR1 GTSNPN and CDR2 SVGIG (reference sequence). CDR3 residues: CAWSEGQVPDTQYF. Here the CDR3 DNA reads TGTGCCTGGAGTGAAGGACAGGTCCCAGATACGCAGTATTTT.

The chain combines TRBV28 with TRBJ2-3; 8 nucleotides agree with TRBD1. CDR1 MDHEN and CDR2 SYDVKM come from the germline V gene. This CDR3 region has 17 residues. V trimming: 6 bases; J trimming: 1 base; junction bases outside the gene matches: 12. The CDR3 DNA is TGTGCCAGCAGATGGCAGGGGGCAGCCCCGGGCACAGATACGCAGTATTTT. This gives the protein CASRWQGAAPGTDTQYF.

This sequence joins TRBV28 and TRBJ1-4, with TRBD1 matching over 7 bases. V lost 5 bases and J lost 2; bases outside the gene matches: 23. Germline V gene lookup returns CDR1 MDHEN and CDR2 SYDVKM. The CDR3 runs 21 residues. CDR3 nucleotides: TGTGCCAGCAGTCCACTCCGCGGACAGGTCTCGGCCCTCCCGACTAATGAAAAACTGTTTTTT. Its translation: CASSPLRGQVSALPTNEKLFF.

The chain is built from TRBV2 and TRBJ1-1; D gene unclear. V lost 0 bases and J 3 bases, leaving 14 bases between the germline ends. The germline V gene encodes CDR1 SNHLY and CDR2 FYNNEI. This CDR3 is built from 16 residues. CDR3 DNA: TGTGCCAGCAGTGAAGCGCTTCTAGGATGGTACACTGAAGCTTTCTTT. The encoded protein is CASSEALLGWYTEAFF.

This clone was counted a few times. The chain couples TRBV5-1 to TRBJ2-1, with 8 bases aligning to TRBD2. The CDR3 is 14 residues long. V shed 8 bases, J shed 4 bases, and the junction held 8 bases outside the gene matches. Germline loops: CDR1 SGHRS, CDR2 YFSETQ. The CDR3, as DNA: TGCGCCAGTATCCCGGGACTAGAGTACAATGAGCAGTTCTTC. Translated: CASIPGLEYNEQFF.

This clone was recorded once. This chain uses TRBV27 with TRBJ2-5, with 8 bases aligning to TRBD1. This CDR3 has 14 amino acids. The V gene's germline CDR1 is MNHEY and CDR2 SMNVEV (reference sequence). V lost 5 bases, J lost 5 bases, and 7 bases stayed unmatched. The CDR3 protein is CASSARTGQETQYF. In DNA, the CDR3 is TGTGCCAGCAGTGCCCGGACAGGGCAGGAGACCCAGTACTTC.

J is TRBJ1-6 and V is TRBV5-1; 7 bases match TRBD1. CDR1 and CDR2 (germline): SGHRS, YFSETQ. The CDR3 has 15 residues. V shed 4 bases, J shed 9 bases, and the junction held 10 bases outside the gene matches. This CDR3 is CASSVGTAEISPLHF. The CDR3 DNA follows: TGCGCCAGCAGCGTAGGGACAGCTGAGATTTCACCCCTCCACTTT.

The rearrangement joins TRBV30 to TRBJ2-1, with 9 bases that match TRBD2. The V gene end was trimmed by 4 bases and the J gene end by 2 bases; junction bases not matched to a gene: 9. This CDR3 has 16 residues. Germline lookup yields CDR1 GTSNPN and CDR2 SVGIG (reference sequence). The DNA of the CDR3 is TGTGCCTGGACCGTGGGGGCGGGAGGGCCCTACAATGAGCAGTTCTTC. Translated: CAWTVGAGGPYNEQFF.

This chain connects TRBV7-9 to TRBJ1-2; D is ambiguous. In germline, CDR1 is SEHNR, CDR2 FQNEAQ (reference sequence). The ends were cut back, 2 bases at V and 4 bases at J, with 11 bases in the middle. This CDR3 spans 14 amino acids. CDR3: CASSLSSIGYGYTF. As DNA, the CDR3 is TGTGCCAGCAGCTTATCAAGCATCGGCTATGGCTACACCTTC.

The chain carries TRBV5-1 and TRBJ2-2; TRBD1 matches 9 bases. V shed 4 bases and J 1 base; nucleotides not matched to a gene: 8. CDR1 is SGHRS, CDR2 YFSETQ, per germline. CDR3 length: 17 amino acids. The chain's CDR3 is CASSHVGQGLNTGELFF. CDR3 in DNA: TGCGCCAGCAGCCACGTTGGACAGGGGCTGAACACCGGGGAGCTGTTTTTT.